The 8 T cell receptor beta chains below all came from one sample that was sequenced in a study of T cell clusters in autoimmune cytopenias. About 37,500 genome equivalents of blood DNA were amplified for TRB. One tube held mixed TRB-A and TRB-B primer pools for touch-down PCR. Following a re-call of the multiplex PCR reads, TCRdb has one entry per CDR3 protein and lacks DNA. In all, the sample yields more than 5,500 distinct CDR3 sequences. The same specimen was also included in a second study, on T cell repertoires in aging, cancer and after chemotherapy.

Sequencing input: peripheral blood. These receptors were collected from a human donor in good health.

Its frequency marks this clonotype as medium-sized. V gene TRBV30 combines with J gene TRBJ2-5; TCRdb gives TRBD2 as the D gene, but with no DNA this cannot be confirmed. The CDR3 is made up of 16 amino acids. Germline V gene data show CDR1 as GTSNPN and CDR2 as SVGIG (reference sequence). The CDR3 region is CAWGTTSGRAEETQYF.

The CDR3 sequence: CASSLDPGQGADTQYF. The chain is built from TRBV5-1 and TRBJ2-3; the TRBD1 assignment by TCRdb is unverifiable without DNA. The germline V gene has CDR1 SGHRS and CDR2 YFSETQ. The CDR3 has 16 residues.

The chain has TRBV6-5 and TRBJ1-2. The CDR3 runs to 14 residues. Germline V gene data show CDR1 as MNHEY and CDR2 as SVGAGI. The CDR3 loop reads CASSPLRGAGGYTF.

Measured by frequency, this clonotype is medium-sized. This chain uses TRBV6-5 with TRBJ2-3. Germline CDR1 is MNHEY and CDR2 is SVGAGI. CDR3 size: 14 residues. The CDR3 loop reads CASSKGFGTDTQYF.

This rearrangement joins TRBV19 to TRBJ2-2; TCRdb selects TRBD2, and the lack of DNA leaves this call unchecked. This CDR3 is 18 amino acids long. Germline V gene lookup returns CDR1 LNHDA and CDR2 SQIVND (reference sequence). CDR3 residues: CASSINPRVQGRVGELFF.

Considering frequency, this clonotype is medium-sized. V usage is TRBV6-6 and J usage is TRBJ2-3; without DNA, the TCRdb call of TRBD2 cannot be checked. Germline loops: CDR1 MNHNY, CDR2 SVGAGI (reference sequence). The CDR3 contains 15 residues. CDR3 sequence: CASIPPSGSADTQYF.

The chain recombines TRBV19 with TRBJ1-4; TCRdb names TRBD1, which stays unverified in the absence of DNA. There are 14 residues in the CDR3. CDR1 is LNHDA and CDR2 is SQIVND in the germline V gene (reference sequence). CDR3 sequence: CASSSGPDGEKLFF.

This clonotype is deemed medium-sized (0.01 to 0.1%) by its frequency. This sequence joins TRBV30 and TRBJ1-2. The CDR3 is made up of 13 amino acids. Germline V gene data show CDR1 as GTSNPN and CDR2 as SVGIG (reference sequence). The CDR3: CAWSVDGNYGYTF.